Reported below is one T cell receptor (beta chain). This specimen comes from a study of blood T cell repertoires in COVID-19. About the study: Both acute and convalescent COVID-19 samples were obtained from the United States, Italy and Spain. PBMCs, B-cell-depleted T cells, or T cells provided the cDNA or gDNA that made up the material.

Method: immunoSEQ multiplex PCR; TCRdb's copy keeps in-frame clones and lacks some. Counted here are some 95,000 clones, 60% to 85% occurring once; the ten biggest clones make up roughly 7.3%. There are 16 residues in the CDR3. The ends lost 2 bases at V and 1 base at J; junction bases unmatched: 6. Germline V lookup: CDR1 MNHEY, CDR2 SMNVEV (reference sequence). This chain links TRBV27 with TRBJ1-1, with TRBD1 matching over 8 bases. This TCR was sampled from a man aged 65 to 85 with acute or convalescent COVID-19. Material: peripheral blood. CDR3 amino acids: CASSLLGTGQNTEAFF. Written as DNA, the CDR3 is TGTGCCAGCAGTTTACTTGGGACAGGTCAGAACACTGAAGCTTTCTTT.